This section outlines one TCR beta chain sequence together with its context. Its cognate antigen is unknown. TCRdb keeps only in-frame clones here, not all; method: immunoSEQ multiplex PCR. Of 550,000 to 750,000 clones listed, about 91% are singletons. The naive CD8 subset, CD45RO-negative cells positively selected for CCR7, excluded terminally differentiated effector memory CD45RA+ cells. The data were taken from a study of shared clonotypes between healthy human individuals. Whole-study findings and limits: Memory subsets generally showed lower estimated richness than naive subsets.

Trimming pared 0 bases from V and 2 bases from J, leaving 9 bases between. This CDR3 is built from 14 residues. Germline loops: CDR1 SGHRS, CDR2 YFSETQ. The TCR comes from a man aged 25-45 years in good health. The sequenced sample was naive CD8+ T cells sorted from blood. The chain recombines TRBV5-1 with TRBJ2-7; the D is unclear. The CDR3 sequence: CASSLELGTYEQYF. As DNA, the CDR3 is TGCGCCAGCAGCTTGGAATTGGGTACCTACGAGCAGTACTTC.